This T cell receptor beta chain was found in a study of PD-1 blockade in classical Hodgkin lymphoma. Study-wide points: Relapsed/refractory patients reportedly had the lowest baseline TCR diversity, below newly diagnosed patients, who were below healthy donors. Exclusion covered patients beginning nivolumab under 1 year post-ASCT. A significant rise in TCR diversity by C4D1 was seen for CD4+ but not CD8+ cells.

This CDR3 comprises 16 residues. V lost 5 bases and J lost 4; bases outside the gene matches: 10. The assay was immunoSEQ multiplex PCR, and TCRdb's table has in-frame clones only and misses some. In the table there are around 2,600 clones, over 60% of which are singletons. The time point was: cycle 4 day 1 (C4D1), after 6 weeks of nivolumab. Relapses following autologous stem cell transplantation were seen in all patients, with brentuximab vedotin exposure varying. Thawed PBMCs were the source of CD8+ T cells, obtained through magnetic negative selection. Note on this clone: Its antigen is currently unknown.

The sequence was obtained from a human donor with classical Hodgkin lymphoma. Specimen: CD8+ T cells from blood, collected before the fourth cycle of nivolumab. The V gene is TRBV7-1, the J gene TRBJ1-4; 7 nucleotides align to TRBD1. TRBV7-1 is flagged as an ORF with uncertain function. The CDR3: CASSALWDSINEKLFF. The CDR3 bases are TGTGCCAGCAGCGCCCTTTGGGACAGCATTAATGAAAAACTGTTTTTT.